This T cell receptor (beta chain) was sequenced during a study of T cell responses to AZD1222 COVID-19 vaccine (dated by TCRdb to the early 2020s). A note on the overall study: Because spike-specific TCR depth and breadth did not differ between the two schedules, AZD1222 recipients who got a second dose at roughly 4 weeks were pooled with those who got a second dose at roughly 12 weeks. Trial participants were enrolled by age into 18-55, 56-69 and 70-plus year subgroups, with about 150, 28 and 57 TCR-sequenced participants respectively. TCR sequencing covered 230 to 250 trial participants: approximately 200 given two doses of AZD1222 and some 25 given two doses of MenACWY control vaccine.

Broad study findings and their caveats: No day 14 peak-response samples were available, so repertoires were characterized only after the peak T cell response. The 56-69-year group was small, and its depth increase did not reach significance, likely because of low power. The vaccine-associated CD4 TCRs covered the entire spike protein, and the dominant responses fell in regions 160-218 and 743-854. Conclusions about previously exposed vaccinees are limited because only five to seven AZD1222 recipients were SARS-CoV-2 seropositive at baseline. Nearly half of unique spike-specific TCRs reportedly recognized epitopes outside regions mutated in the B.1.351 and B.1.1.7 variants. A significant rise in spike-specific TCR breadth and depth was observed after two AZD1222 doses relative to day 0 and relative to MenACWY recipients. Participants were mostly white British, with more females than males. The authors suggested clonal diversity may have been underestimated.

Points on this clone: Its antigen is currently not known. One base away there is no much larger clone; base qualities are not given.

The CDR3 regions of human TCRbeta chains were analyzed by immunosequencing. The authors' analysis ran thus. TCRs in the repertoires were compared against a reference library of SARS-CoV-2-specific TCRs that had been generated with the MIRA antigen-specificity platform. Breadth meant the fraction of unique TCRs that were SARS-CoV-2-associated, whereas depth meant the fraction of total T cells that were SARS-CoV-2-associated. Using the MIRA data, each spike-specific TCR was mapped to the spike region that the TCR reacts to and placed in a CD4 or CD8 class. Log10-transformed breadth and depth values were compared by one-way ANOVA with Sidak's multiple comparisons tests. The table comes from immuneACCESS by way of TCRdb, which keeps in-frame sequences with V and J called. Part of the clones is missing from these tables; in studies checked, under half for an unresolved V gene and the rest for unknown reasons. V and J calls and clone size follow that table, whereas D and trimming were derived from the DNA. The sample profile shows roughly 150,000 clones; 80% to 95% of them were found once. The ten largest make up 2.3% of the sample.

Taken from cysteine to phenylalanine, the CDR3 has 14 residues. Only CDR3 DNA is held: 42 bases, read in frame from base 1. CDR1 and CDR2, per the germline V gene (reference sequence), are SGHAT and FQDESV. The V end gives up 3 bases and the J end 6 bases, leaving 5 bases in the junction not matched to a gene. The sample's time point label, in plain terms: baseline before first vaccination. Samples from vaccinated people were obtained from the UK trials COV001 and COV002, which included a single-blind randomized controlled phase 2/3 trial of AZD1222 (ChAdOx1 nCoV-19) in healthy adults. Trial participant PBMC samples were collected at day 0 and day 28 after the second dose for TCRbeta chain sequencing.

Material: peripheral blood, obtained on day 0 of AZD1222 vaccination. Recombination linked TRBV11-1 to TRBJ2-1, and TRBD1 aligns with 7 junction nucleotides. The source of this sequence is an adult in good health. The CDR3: CASSFKGASNEQFF. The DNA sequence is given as TGTGCCAGCAGCTTCAAGGGGGCGAGCAATGAGCAGTTCTTC.